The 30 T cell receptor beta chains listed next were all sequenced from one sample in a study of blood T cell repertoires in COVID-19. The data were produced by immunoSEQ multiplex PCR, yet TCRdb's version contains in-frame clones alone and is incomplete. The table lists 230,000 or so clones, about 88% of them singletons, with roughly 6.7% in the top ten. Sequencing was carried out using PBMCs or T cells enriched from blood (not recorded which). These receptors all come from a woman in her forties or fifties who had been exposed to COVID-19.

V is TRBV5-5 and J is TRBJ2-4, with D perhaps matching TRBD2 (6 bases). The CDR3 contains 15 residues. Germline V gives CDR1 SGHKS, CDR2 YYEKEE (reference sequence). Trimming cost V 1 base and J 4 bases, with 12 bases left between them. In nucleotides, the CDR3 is TGTGCCAGCAGCTTGTTTTTAGCGGTTAAAAACATTCAGTACTTC. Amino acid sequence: CASSLFLAVKNIQYF.

CDR3 DNA: TGCGCCAGCTCCGACAGGTCGAACACTGAAGCTTTCTTT. Amino acids: CASSDRSNTEAFF. This chain joins TRBV10-1 and TRBJ1-1, with a tentative D call TRBD1 (6 bases). Germline V gene data show CDR1 as WNHNN and CDR2 as SYGVQD (reference sequence). This CDR3 has 13 residues. V was clipped by 8 bases and J by 1 base, with 11 bases between them.

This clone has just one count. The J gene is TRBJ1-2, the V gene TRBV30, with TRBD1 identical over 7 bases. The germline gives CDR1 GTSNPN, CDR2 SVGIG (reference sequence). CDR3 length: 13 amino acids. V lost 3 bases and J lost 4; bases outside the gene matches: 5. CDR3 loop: CAWRETGLYGYTF. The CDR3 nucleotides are TGTGCCTGGAGAGAGACAGGGCTCTATGGCTACACCTTC.

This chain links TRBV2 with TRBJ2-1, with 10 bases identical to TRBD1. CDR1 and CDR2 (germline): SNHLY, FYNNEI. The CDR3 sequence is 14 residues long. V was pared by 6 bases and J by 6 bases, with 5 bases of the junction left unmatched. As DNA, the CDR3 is TGTGCCAGCAGAGCCGGGACAGGGGCCAATGAGCAGTTCTTC. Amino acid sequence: CASRAGTGANEQFF.

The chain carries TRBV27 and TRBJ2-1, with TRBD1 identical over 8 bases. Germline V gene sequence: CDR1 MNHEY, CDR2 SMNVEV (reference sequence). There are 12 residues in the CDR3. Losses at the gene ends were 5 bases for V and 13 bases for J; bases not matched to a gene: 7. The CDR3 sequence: CASSPYGTGQFF. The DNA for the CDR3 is TGTGCCAGCAGTCCCTACGGGACAGGACAGTTCTTC.

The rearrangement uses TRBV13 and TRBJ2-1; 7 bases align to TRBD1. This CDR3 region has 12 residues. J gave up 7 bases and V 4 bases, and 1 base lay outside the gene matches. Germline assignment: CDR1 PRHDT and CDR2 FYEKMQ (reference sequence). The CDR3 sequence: CASSYRGNEQFF. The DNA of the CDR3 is TGTGCCAGCAGCTACAGGGGAAATGAGCAGTTCTTC.

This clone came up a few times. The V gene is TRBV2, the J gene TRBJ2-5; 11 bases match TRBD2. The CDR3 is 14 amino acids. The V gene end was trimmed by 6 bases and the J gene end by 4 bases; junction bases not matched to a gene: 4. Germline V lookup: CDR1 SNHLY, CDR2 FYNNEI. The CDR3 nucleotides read TGTGCCAGCAGAGTAGCGGGGGGGTCAGAGACCCAGTACTTC. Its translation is CASRVAGGSETQYF.

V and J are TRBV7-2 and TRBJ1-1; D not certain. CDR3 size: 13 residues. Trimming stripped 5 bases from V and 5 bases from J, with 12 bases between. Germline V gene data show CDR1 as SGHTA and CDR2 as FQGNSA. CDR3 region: CASSVRGRTEAFF. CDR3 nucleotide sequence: TGTGCCAGCAGCGTCCGGGGTAGGACTGAAGCTTTCTTT.

CDR3 sequence: CATRQGARTEAFF. As DNA, the CDR3 is TGTGCCACCAGACAGGGGGCGAGGACTGAAGCTTTCTTT. The gene calls are TRBV24-1 and TRBJ1-1; TRBD1 agrees at 9 bases. The CDR3 runs to 13 residues. Germline CDR1 is KGHDR and CDR2 is SFDVKD. With 7 bases clipped from V and 5 bases from J, the junction kept 4 bases outside the gene matches.

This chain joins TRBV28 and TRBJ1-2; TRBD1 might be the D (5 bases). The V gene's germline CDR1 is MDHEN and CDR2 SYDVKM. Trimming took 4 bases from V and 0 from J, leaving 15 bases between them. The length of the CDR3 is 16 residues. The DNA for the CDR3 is TGTGCCAGCAGTTCCCCGGGGGAGGTGACTAACTATGGCTACACCTTC. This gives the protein CASSSPGEVTNYGYTF.

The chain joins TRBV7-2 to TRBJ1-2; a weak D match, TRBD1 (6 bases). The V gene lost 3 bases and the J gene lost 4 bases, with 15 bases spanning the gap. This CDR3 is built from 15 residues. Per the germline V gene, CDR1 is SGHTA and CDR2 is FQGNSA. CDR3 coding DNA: TGTGCCAGCAGCTTTACAGGACAGCTCCTCTATGGCTACACCTTC. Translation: CASSFTGQLLYGYTF.

The CDR3 nucleotides are TGCGCCAGCAGCTTGAGTACTAGCGGGGGGCCCCACTCCTACGAGCAGTACTTC. Translated, it gives CASSLSTSGGPHSYEQYF. The V call is TRBV5-1, the J call TRBJ2-7, with 12 positions matching TRBD2. V lost 1 base to trimming and J lost 0 bases; unmatched junction nucleotides: 8. The CDR3 extends over 18 amino acids. Germline V gene sequence: CDR1 SGHRS, CDR2 YFSETQ. Drawing the rest from reference TRBV5-1 and TRBJ2-7, the complete variable domain is KAGVTQTPRYLIKTRGQQVTLSCSPISGHRSVSWYQQTPGQGLQFLFEYFSETQRNKGNFPGRFSGRQFSNSRSEMNVSTLELGDSALYLCASSLSTSGGPHSYEQYFGPGTRLTVT.

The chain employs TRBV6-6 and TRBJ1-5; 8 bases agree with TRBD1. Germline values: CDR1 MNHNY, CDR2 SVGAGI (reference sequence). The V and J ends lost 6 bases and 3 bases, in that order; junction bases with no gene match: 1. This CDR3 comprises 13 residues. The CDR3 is CASRDRVNQPQHF. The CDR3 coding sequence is TGTGCCAGCAGGGACAGGGTCAATCAGCCCCAGCATTTT.

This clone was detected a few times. The CDR3 loop reads CASSQTTAYEQYF. Written as DNA, the CDR3 is TGTGCCAGCAGCCAGACTACAGCCTACGAGCAGTACTTC. The genes are TRBV7-9 and TRBJ2-7, with D perhaps TRBD2 (5 bases). The germline V and J ends were trimmed by 5 bases and 2 bases, with 10 bases remaining between them. The CDR3 consists of 13 residues. Per the germline V gene, CDR1 is SEHNR and CDR2 is FQNEAQ (reference sequence).

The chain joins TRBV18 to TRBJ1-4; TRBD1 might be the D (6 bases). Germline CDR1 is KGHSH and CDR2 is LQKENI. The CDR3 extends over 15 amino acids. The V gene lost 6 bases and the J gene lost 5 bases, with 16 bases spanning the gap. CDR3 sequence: CASSPTGPGNEKLFF. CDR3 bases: TGTGCCAGCTCGCCCACAGGGCCAGGAAATGAAAAACTGTTTTTT.

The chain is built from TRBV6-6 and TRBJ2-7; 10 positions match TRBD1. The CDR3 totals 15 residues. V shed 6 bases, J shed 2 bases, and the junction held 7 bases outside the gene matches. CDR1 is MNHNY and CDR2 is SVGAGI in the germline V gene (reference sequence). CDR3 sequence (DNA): TGTGCCAGCAGCAAGGGACAGGGGACCCCCTACGAGCAGTACTTC. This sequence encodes CASSKGQGTPYEQYF.

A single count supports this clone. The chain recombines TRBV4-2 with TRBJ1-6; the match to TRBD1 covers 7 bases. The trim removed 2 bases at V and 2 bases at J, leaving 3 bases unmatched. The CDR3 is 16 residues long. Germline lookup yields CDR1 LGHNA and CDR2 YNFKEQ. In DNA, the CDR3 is TGTGCCAGCAGCCAACCCAGGGGGACCTATAATTCACCCCTCCACTTT. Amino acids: CASSQPRGTYNSPLHF.

DNA for the CDR3: TGTGCCAGTAGAGACGACGGAGCACCCCTCCACTTT. Translation: CASRDDGAPLHF. J is TRBJ1-6 and V is TRBV19; D remains ambiguous. The CDR3 sequence is 12 residues long. From germline, CDR1 is LNHDA and CDR2 SQIVND (reference sequence). V gave up 6 bases and J gave up 11 bases, with 11 bases separating them.

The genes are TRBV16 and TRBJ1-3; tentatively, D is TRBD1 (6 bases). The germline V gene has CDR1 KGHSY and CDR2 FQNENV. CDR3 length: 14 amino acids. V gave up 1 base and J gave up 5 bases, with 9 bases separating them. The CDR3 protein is CASSQWTARNTIYF. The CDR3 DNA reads TGTGCCAGCAGCCAATGGACAGCCCGAAACACCATATATTTT.

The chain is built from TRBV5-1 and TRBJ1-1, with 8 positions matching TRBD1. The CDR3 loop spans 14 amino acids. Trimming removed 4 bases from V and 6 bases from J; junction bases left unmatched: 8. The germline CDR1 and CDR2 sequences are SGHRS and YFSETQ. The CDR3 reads CASSRGQGLPEAFF. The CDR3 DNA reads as TGCGCCAGCAGCCGCGGACAGGGCCTACCTGAAGCTTTCTTT. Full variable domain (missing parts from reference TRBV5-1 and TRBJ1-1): KAGVTQTPRYLIKTRGQQVTLSCSPISGHRSVSWYQQTPGQGLQFLFEYFSETQRNKGNFPGRFSGRQFSNSRSEMNVSTLELGDSALYLCASSRGQGLPEAFFGQGTRLTVV.

CDR3 loop: CASSLTVQGSPSGANVLTF. The DNA of the CDR3 is TGCGCCAGCAGCTTGACAGTACAGGGGTCACCTTCTGGGGCCAACGTCCTGACTTTC. The V gene is TRBV5-1, the J gene TRBJ2-6; 7 nucleotides line up with TRBD1. The CDR3 loop spans 19 amino acids. CDR1 and CDR2 from the germline V gene are SGHRS and YFSETQ. V gave up 1 base and J gave up 1 base; unmatched junction bases: 11.

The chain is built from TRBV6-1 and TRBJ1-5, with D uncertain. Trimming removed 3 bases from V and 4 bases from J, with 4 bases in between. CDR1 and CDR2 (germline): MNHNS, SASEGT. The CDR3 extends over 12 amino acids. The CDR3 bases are TGTGCCAGCAGTGACGGGAATCAGCCCCAGCATTTT. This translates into CASSDGNQPQHF.

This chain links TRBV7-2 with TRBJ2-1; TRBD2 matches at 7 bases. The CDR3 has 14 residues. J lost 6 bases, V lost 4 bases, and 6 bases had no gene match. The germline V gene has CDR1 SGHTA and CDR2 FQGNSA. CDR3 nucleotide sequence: TGTGCCAGCAGCTATCAAGCGGGGCCCAATGAGCAGTTCTTC. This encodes CASSYQAGPNEQFF.

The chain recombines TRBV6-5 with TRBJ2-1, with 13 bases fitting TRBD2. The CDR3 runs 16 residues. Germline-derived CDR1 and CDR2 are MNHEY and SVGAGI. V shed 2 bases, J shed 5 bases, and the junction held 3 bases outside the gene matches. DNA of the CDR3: TGTGCCAGCAGTTACCCGACTAGCGGGGGGAACAATGAGCAGTTCTTC. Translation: CASSYPTSGGNNEQFF.

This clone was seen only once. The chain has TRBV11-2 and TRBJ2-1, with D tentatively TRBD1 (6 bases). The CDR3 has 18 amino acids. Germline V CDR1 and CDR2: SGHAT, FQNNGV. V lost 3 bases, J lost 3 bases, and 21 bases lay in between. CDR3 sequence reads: CASSFGTGTDSVYNEQFF. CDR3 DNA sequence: TGTGCCAGCAGCTTTGGAACAGGGACGGATTCGGTCTACAATGAGCAGTTCTTC.

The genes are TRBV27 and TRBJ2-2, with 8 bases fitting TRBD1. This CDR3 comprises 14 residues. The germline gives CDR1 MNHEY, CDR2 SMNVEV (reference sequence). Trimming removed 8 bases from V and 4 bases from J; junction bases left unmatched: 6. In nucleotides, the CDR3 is TGTGCCAGCGGCTACAGGGGGAGCACCGGGGAGCTGTTTTTT. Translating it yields CASGYRGSTGELFF.

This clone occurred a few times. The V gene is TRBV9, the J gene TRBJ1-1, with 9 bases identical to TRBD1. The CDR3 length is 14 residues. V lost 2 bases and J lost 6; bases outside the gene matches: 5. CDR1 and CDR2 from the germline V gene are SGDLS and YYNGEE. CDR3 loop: CASSVTGGFSEAFF. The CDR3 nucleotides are TGTGCCAGCAGCGTTACAGGGGGCTTTTCTGAAGCTTTCTTT.

CDR3 nucleotide sequence: TGTGCCAGCAGTGAAGAGTTGGGTGGCAGGGGGCGTGAAAAACTGTTTTTT. Amino acid sequence: CASSEELGGRGREKLFF. This chain joins TRBV6-1 and TRBJ1-4; the match to TRBD1 covers 8 bases. Germline V gives CDR1 MNHNS, CDR2 SASEGT. CDR3 length equals 17 residues. J lost 7 bases, V lost 1 base, and 11 bases had no gene match.

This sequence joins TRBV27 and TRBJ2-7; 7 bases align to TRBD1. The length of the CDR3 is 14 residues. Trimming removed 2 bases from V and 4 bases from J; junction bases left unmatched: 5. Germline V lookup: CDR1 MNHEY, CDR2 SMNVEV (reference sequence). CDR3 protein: CASSLNRGSYEQYF. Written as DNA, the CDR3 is TGTGCCAGCAGTTTAAACAGGGGTTCGTACGAGCAGTACTTC.

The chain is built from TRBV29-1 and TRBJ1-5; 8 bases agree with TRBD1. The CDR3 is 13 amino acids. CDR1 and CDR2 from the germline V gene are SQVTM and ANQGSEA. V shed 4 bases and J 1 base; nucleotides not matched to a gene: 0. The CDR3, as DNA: TGCAGCGTTGGGGACAGGAGCAATCAGCCCCAGCATTTT. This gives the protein CSVGDRSNQPQHF.